These 5 T cell receptor beta chains share one sample of origin, sequenced in a study of blood T cell repertoires in COVID-19. Clones were read by immunoSEQ multiplex PCR, and TCRdb kept only the in-frame ones, dropping some. The sample has about 64,000 clones, approximately 90% seen once. Sequencing used peripheral blood. The receptors come from a human donor in a cohort sampled during active COVID-19.

This sequence joins TRBV28 and TRBJ2-7, with 11 positions matching TRBD2. J lost 2 bases, V lost 10 bases, and 7 bases had no gene match. The CDR3 spans 14 residues. Per germline, CDR1 MDHEN and CDR2 SYDVKM. Written as DNA, the CDR3 is TGTGCCATAGCCACTAGCGGGAGACCCTACGAGCAGTACTTC. It translates to CAIATSGRPYEQYF.

This rearrangement joins TRBV6-5 to TRBJ2-3; D possibly corresponds to TRBD1 (6 bases). Per germline, CDR1 MNHEY and CDR2 SVGAGI. This CDR3 comprises 14 residues. The V gene lost 11 bases and the J gene lost 0 bases, with 15 bases spanning the gap. The CDR3 region has the DNA TGTGCCTTAACCCCGGGACATAGCACAGATACGCAGTATTTT. As protein: CALTPGHSTDTQYF.

The V gene is TRBV28, the J gene TRBJ2-3, with unresolved D. There are 14 residues in the CDR3. Between the trimmed V and J ends, which lost 6 bases and 0 bases, there was a span of 10 bases. Germline V gene data show CDR1 as MDHEN and CDR2 as SYDVKM. The CDR3 is CASRPVASTDTQYF. The CDR3 nucleotides are TGTGCCAGCAGACCCGTGGCTAGCACAGATACGCAGTATTTT.

V is TRBV19 and J is TRBJ2-3, with unresolved D. This CDR3 comprises 12 residues. V shed 6 bases and J shed 5 bases, with 9 bases lying between them. The germline gives CDR1 LNHDA, CDR2 SQIVND (reference sequence). CDR3 DNA sequence: TGTGCCAGTAGGATGGCAGGAGATACGCAGTATTTT. Protein: CASRMAGDTQYF.

CDR3 sequence (DNA): TGTGCCAGCAGTGGGCTGACAGGGGGTCGGGCTAATGAAAAACTGTTTTTT. Protein: CASSGLTGGRANEKLFF. The chain uses TRBV6-1 and TRBJ1-4; TRBD1 aligns across 9 bases. J gave up 3 bases and V 4 bases, and 9 bases lay outside the gene matches. This CDR3 is 17 amino acids long. Per the germline V gene, CDR1 is MNHNS and CDR2 is SASEGT.